This TCR beta chain was obtained from a study of early T cells in non-severe SARS-CoV-2 infection. Study at large: The chains were unpaired, and the sequenced material was bulk RNA from unsorted whole blood.

Individually, cDNA molecules had unique molecular identifiers attached to them. From the 5' RACE reads, TCRdb called clonotypes with MiXCR, one entry per CDR3 protein. The data contain roughly 75,000 distinct CDR3 sequences, roughly 12% of them singletons. Findings and limits, study-wide: The VDJdb matching leaned toward anti-spike CD8 responses and overlooked private and CD4 specificities.

This clonotype was counted a few times. What it binds is not known. Trimming pared 1 base from V and 3 bases from J, leaving 10 bases between. Germline CDR1 reads MNHNY; CDR2 reads SVGAGI (reference sequence). This CDR3 is 14 amino acids long. Sequenced input: whole blood. The chain joins TRBV6-6 to TRBJ2-7, with D uncertain. This sequence originates from an adult who was a healthcare worker with PCR-confirmed SARS-CoV-2 infection or an uninfected control (not recorded which). The CDR3 here is CASSYYGVGYEQYF. The DNA for the CDR3 is TGTGCCAGCAGTTACTACGGAGTAGGCTACGAGCAGTACTTC.